The 21 T cell receptor beta chains reported below all come from one sample, sequenced in a study of blood T cells in healthy people across ages. PCR was performed a second time for about 7 to 11 cycles using a sample-barcoded 5' primer and a J-beta primer mix. TCRdb reanalysed the 5' RACE reads using MiXCR and keeps one entry per CDR3 protein. The table lists about 930,000 distinct CDR3 sequences, almost 30% of them singletons. The sample was also reused in another study, on T cells of mothers and their children.

Sequenced: blood. The receptors here all came from a woman in her forties in good health.

The sample holds a few counts of this clonotype. The chain couples TRBV2 to TRBJ1-1, with 8 bases identical to TRBD1. The CDR3 consists of 18 residues. CDR1 is SNHLY, CDR2 FYNNEI, per germline. Losses at the gene ends were 6 bases for V and 6 bases for J; bases not matched to a gene: 21. The CDR3 nucleotides read TGTGCCAGCAGCACACAGGGGGGGAAATGGTTGTACTCCGCTGAAGCTTTCTTT. Translated, it gives CASSTQGGKWLYSAEAFF.

V usage is TRBV6-6 and J usage is TRBJ2-4; perhaps TRBD1 as D (6 bases). The DNA matches TRBJ2-7 better at its end, which makes the J call doubtful. This CDR3 has 14 amino acids. Germline CDR1 MNHNY, CDR2 SVGAGI (reference sequence). CDR3 coding DNA: TGTGCCAGCAGCCAGGGGCGGGTCAACTACGAGCAGTACTTC. It translates to CASSQGRVNYEQYF.

This clonotype was counted many times. J is TRBJ2-1 and V is TRBV27, with a weak D call TRBD2 (6 bases). The CDR3 contains 13 residues. Deletions cut 3 bases from V and 10 bases from J, with 13 bases between. Germline lookup yields CDR1 MNHEY and CDR2 SMNVEV (reference sequence). The DNA of the CDR3 is TGTGCCAGCAGTTTCCGGAGGGCGGGGGAGCAGTTCTTC. Translating gives CASSFRRAGEQFF.

This clonotype has just one count. The chain links TRBV27 to TRBJ2-7; D unresolved. CDR3 length: 15 residues. V gave up 2 bases and J gave up 0 bases, with 11 bases separating them. The germline CDR1 and CDR2 sequences are MNHEY and SMNVEV (reference sequence). The CDR3 region is CASSLKSYSSYEQYF. The CDR3 region has the DNA TGTGCCAGCAGTTTAAAGTCTTATAGCTCCTACGAGCAGTACTTC.

This clonotype turned up a few times. The rearrangement links TRBV10-3 to TRBJ2-3; perhaps TRBD1 as D (6 bases). Between the trimmed V and J ends, which lost 8 bases and 2 bases, there was a span of 23 bases. The CDR3 runs to 17 residues. Germline assignment: CDR1 ENHRY and CDR2 SYGVKD. DNA of the CDR3: TGTGCCATCGGGGGATGGCGGCAGGGGATTATCACAGATACGCAGTATTTT. It specifies CAIGGWRQGIITDTQYF.

The chain joins TRBV10-3 to TRBJ1-5; 11 nucleotides align to TRBD1. Germline V gene sequence: CDR1 ENHRY, CDR2 SYGVKD. The J segment lost 1 base and the V segment lost 4 bases, leaving 6 bases of the junction unmatched. The CDR3 consists of 17 residues. Here the CDR3 DNA reads TGTGCCATCAGTGCGGCCGGGACAGGGGGGAGCAATCAGCCCCAGCATTTT. Translating gives CAISAAGTGGSNQPQHF.

This clonotype was counted many times. The chain has TRBV5-1 and TRBJ2-7, with D tentatively TRBD1 or TRBD2 (6 bases each). The CDR3 loop spans 16 amino acids. Germline CDR1 reads SGHRS; CDR2 reads YFSETQ. Trimming removed 1 base at V and 5 bases at J, with 19 bases between. CDR3 amino acids: CASSLSIGGFSNEQYF. The CDR3 DNA reads as TGCGCCAGCAGCTTGAGTATCGGGGGCTTTAGCAACGAGCAGTACTTC. Looking up the rest from reference TRBV5-1 and TRBJ2-7 gives the full variable domain: KAGVTQTPRYLIKTRGQQVTLSCSPISGHRSVSWYQQTPGQGLQFLFEYFSETQRNKGNFPGRFSGRQFSNSRSEMNVSTLELGDSALYLCASSLSIGGFSNEQYFGPGTRLTVT.

This clonotype came up a few times. For the CDR3, the DNA is TGTGCCAGCAGTCGAATTGGAACGCAGGGTGCAACTAATGAAAAACTGTTTTTT. Translation gives CASSRIGTQGATNEKLFF. The gene calls are TRBV6-1 and TRBJ1-4, with D possibly matching TRBD1 (5 bases). V lost 5 bases and J lost 0, with 19 bases in between. Germline-derived CDR1 and CDR2 are MNHNS and SASEGT. The CDR3 consists of 18 residues.

To note about this clonotype: One end of the junction does not line up with germline, which may come from a read error. The J gene is TRBJ2-5, the V gene TRBV7-9; tentative D call: TRBD1 (6 bases). The CDR3 spans 15 residues. CDR1 and CDR2 from the germline V gene are SEHNR and FQNEAQ (reference sequence). The CDR3 nucleotides read TGTGCCGGCAGCTCGAGGGACACCGCCCAAGAGACCCAGTACTTC. This sequence encodes CAGSSRDTAQETQYF.

Ten or more counts support this clonotype. This rearrangement joins TRBV5-1 to TRBJ2-1; 14 nucleotides match TRBD2. V trimming: 5 bases; J trimming: 7 bases; junction bases outside the gene matches: 8. Germline CDR1 SGHRS, CDR2 YFSETQ. The CDR3 is 16 amino acids. The CDR3 here is CASRPGLAGAANEQFF. In DNA form, the CDR3 reads TGCGCCAGCAGGCCGGGACTAGCGGGGGCCGCAAATGAGCAGTTCTTC.

Notes on this clonotype: The conserved phenylalanine or tryptophan normally closing the CDR3 is absent here, so this likely arose from a read error. CDR3 sequence (DNA): TGTGCCAGCAGTAGGGACATCGGAAATAATTCACCCCTCCACCTT. As protein: CASSRDIGNNSPLHL. V usage is TRBV12-3 or TRBV12-4 and J usage is TRBJ1-6, with D perhaps TRBD1 (6 bases). This CDR3 has 15 amino acids. V was cut by 5 bases and J by 5 bases, with 13 bases left in between.

Note on this clonotype: Given a much more abundant clone one base away, this may be a read error. This rearrangement joins TRBV2 to TRBJ2-7; possibly TRBD2 for D (6 bases). The V end lost 9 bases, the J end lost 10 bases, and 16 bases lay between the germline ends. From germline, CDR1 is SNHLY and CDR2 FYNNEI. This CDR3 is built from 11 residues. Here the CDR3 DNA reads TGTGCCAGGCGGAGGGACGAAAGTCAGTACTTC. It translates to CARRRDESQYF.

This clonotype was recorded at least ten times. The genes are TRBV20-1 and TRBJ2-4, with TRBD1 as a possible D gene (5 bases). Germline V CDR1 and CDR2: DFQATT, SNEGSKA (reference sequence). V was pared by 1 base and J by 1 base, with 8 bases between. The length of the CDR3 is 14 residues. CDR3 region: CSARGGEAKNIQYF. For the CDR3, the DNA is TGCAGTGCTAGAGGGGGCGAGGCCAAAAACATTCAGTACTTC.

About this clonotype: This may stem from a read error, because a much larger clone lies one nucleotide away. This rearrangement joins TRBV5-6 to TRBJ1-1, with D unclear. Trimming removed 7 bases at V and 1 base at J, with 20 bases between. CDR1 and CDR2 (germline): SGHDT, YYEEEE. The CDR3 covers 16 residues. This chain's CDR3 is CASSAYSGHRNTEAFF. The CDR3 coding sequence is TGTGCCAGCTCTGCTTACAGTGGCCATAGGAACACTGAAGCTTTCTTT.

A few counts support this clonotype. The chain joins TRBV7-9 to TRBJ1-5, with D uncertain. The germline CDR1 and CDR2 sequences are SEHNR and FQNEAQ (reference sequence). V lost 4 bases and J 2 bases, leaving 12 bases between the germline ends. The CDR3 loop spans 15 amino acids. The CDR3, as DNA: TGTGCCAGCAGCTCGTCGGACGTAGGCAATCAGCCCCAGCATTTT. Its translation is CASSSSDVGNQPQHF.

The rearrangement uses TRBV29-1 and TRBJ1-2; D not resolved. The germline V and J ends were trimmed by 0 bases and 6 bases, with 14 bases remaining between them. Germline loops: CDR1 SQVTM, CDR2 ANQGSEA. The CDR3 contains 14 residues. The CDR3 DNA sequence: TGCAGCGTTGAAGACCCACCTTTTTCCGATGGCTACACCTTC. This translates into CSVEDPPFSDGYTF. The variable domain in full, completed from reference TRBV29-1 and TRBJ1-2, reads SAVISQKPSRDICQRGTSLTIQCQVDSQVTMMFWYRQQPGQSLTLIATANQGSEATYESGFVIDKFPISRPNLTFSTLTVSNMSPEDSSIYLCSVEDPPFSDGYTFGSGTRLTVV.

This clonotype has only a few counts. The gene calls are TRBV7-9 and TRBJ2-1, with TRBD2 matching over 12 bases. This CDR3 has 16 residues. Trimming removed 5 bases from V and 1 base from J; junction bases left unmatched: 3. Germline CDR1 and CDR2: SEHNR and FQNEAQ (reference sequence). CDR3 nucleotide sequence: TGTGCCAGCAGCCCTACTAGCGGGGGGTCCTACAATGAGCAGTTCTTC. This sequence encodes CASSPTSGGSYNEQFF.

This clonotype has ten or more counts. This CDR3 reads CASEEVGGYEQYF. The CDR3 coding sequence is TGCGCCAGCGAGGAGGTAGGGGGCTACGAGCAGTACTTC. The rearrangement joins TRBV5-1 to TRBJ2-7; D is possibly TRBD1 (6 bases). CDR1 SGHRS and CDR2 YFSETQ come from the germline V gene. The CDR3 runs 13 residues. Between the trimmed V and J ends, which lost 7 bases and 3 bases, there was a span of 14 bases.

This clonotype has at least ten counts. The chain recombines TRBV7-3 with TRBJ2-1; maybe TRBD2 (7 bases). Per the germline V gene, CDR1 is SGHTA and CDR2 is FQGTGA. V was pared by 5 bases and J by 2 bases, with 16 bases between. CDR3 length: 16 residues. In DNA, the CDR3 is TGTGCCAGCAGCCCCACTAGGGGGGGCACCTACAATGAGCAGTTCTTC. Amino acids: CASSPTRGGTYNEQFF.

This chain uses TRBV3-1 with TRBJ1-1; D gene uncertain. CDR3 size: 15 residues. Per germline, CDR1 LGHDT and CDR2 YNNKEL (reference sequence). Trimming removed 1 base from V and 0 bases from J, with 9 bases in between. The CDR3 is CASSQVGVLNTEAFF. CDR3 DNA: TGTGCCAGCAGCCAAGTAGGTGTCCTGAACACTGAAGCTTTCTTT.

The chain joins TRBV27 to TRBJ2-3; D unclear. CDR1 is MNHEY, CDR2 SMNVEV, per germline (reference sequence). This CDR3 has 13 residues. Trimming stripped 3 bases from V and 2 bases from J, with 6 bases between. This CDR3 reads CASSFISTDTQYF. The CDR3 nucleotides read TGTGCCAGCAGTTTCATATCCACAGATACGCAGTATTTT.